Listed below are T cell receptor beta chains from one sample, sequenced in a study of T cell changes during pregnancy in multiple sclerosis. Generated by immunoSEQ multiplex PCR, the TCRdb table keeps only in-frame clones and is missing some. The data contain 30,000 to 45,000 clones, about nine tenths of them singletons. Sequencing used CD4+ T cells from peripheral blood mononuclear cells, obtained before pregnancy. These TCRs come from a female donor with multiple sclerosis, enrolled in a pregnancy study. The CDR3 runs from the conserved cysteine through the conserved F or W. The D gene is left open where the match is weak. Only some rows state a clone size, as once, few, many or a class for expanded clones.

TRBJ2-7 | . | . | TRBV14 | CASSHGRTEDAYEQYF | TGTGCCAGCAGCCATGGTCGGACAGAGGATGCCTACGAGCAGTACTTC
TRBJ2-3 | few | TRBD1 | TRBV4-1 | CASSQTGAARTDTQYF | TGCGCCAGCAGCCAAACAGGGGCAGCTCGCACAGATACGCAGTATTTT
TRBJ1-1 | . | . | TRBV5-1 | CASSLGGPTLNTEAFF | TGCGCCAGCAGCTTAGGAGGGCCTACCTTGAACACTGAAGCTTTCTTT
TRBJ1-2 | . | . | TRBV10-3 | CAISDGDINYGYTF | TGTGCCATCAGTGATGGGGACATCAACTATGGCTACACCTTC
TRBJ2-5 | . | TRBD2 | TRBV4-2 | CASSQTASGQETQYF | TGTGCCAGCAGCCAAACCGCTAGCGGCCAAGAGACCCAGTACTTC
TRBJ1-2 | few | . | TRBV7-9 | CASSLESGYNYGYTF | TGTGCCAGCAGCTTAGAGTCAGGGTACAACTATGGCTACACCTTC
TRBJ2-1 | . | . | TRBV11-2 | CASSLDVGRWNEQFF | TGTGCCAGCAGCTTAGACGTGGGCCGGTGGAATGAGCAGTTCTTC
TRBJ1-2 | once | TRBD1 | TRBV6-6 | CASSLGTERDGYTF | TGTGCCAGCAGCCTCGGGACAGAGAGAGATGGCTACACCTTC
TRBJ2-2 | . | . | TRBV19 | CASSIGGQYYTGELFF | TGTGCCAGTAGTATCGGCGGACAGTATTACACCGGGGAGCTGTTTTTT
TRBJ2-7 | once | . | TRBV9 | CASSVDGRTYEQYF | TGTGCCAGCAGCGTAGACGGGAGAACCTACGAGCAGTACTTC
TRBJ1-4 | . | . | TRBV27 | CASSHVRESSTNEKLFF | TGTGCCAGCAGCCACGTCAGGGAAAGTTCGACTAATGAAAAACTGTTTTTT
TRBJ2-1 | . | TRBD2 | TRBV30 | CAWARGLANNEQFF | TGTGCCTGGGCGAGGGGACTAGCGAACAATGAGCAGTTCTTC
TRBJ1-5 | . | . | TRBV27 | CASSLYARVGNQPQHF | TGTGCCAGCAGTTTATACGCCAGGGTCGGGAATCAGCCCCAGCATTTT
TRBJ2-5 | medium-sized | TRBD1 | TRBV4-1 | CASSQDRDRQQETQYF | TGCGCCAGCAGCCAAGATCGGGACAGACAACAAGAGACCCAGTACTTC
TRBJ2-2 | . | TRBD1 | TRBV9 | CASSVDGTATGELFF | TGTGCCAGCAGCGTAGACGGGACAGCTACCGGGGAGCTGTTTTTT
TRBJ2-5 | . | . | TRBV18 | CASSPALQETQYF | TGTGCCAGCTCACCGGCCCTCCAAGAGACCCAGTACTTC
TRBJ1-4 | . | . | TRBV18 | CASSTYRDEDEKLFF | TGTGCCAGCTCAACCTACAGGGACGAGGATGAAAAACTGTTTTTT
TRBJ2-2 | . | TRBD1 | TRBV10-3 | CAISAGQGISGELFF | TGTGCCATCAGCGCGGGACAGGGCATATCCGGGGAGCTGTTTTTT
TRBJ2-7 | . | TRBD2 | TRBV11-3 | CASSPGTSGGASYEQYF | TGTGCCAGCAGCCCAGGGACTAGCGGGGGGGCCTCCTACGAGCAGTACTTC
TRBJ2-1 | . | TRBD1 | TRBV4-1 | CASSTRDREINEQFF | TGCGCCAGCAGCACCCGGGACAGGGAAATCAATGAGCAGTTCTTC
TRBJ2-7 | . | TRBD2 | TRBV30 | CAWSVIAGYEQYF | TGTGCCTGGAGTGTAATAGCGGGTTACGAGCAGTACTTC
TRBJ1-1 | few | . | TRBV6-1 | CASRRSWGQNTEAFF | TGTGCCAGCAGACGATCCTGGGGCCAGAACACTGAAGCTTTCTTT
TRBJ2-5 | once | TRBD1 | TRBV7-2 | CASSLVSDRGETQYF | TGTGCCAGCAGCTTAGTCTCGGACAGGGGGGAGACCCAGTACTTC
TRBJ2-2 | . | TRBD1 | TRBV5-1 | CASSLVGTANTGELFF | TGCGCCAGCAGCTTGGTCGGGACAGCGAACACCGGGGAGCTGTTTTTT
TRBJ2-7 | . | TRBD1 | TRBV30 | CAWSVNRGYEQYF | TGTGCCTGGAGTGTCAACAGGGGATACGAGCAGTACTTC
TRBJ2-7 | many | . | TRBV7-2 | CASSSLGGIYEQYF | TGTGCCAGCAGCTCGTTGGGCGGGATCTACGAGCAGTACTTC
TRBJ2-2 | once | . | TRBV25-1 | CASSEGHKHTGELFF | TGTGCCAGCAGCGAGGGCCATAAGCACACCGGGGAGCTGTTTTTT
TRBJ2-5 | few | TRBD1 | TRBV5-6 | CASSSDRGQETQYF | TGTGCCAGCAGCTCAGACAGGGGACAAGAGACCCAGTACTTC
TRBJ2-3 | . | TRBD2 | TRBV25-1 | CASSESEGSGRENTQYF | TGTGCCAGCAGTGAATCGGAAGGTAGCGGGAGAGAAAATACGCAGTATTTT
TRBJ1-5 | . | . | TRBV19 | CASSIPLGVSDQPQHF | TGTGCCAGTAGTATCCCACTCGGGGTGAGTGATCAGCCCCAGCATTTT
TRBJ2-7 | once | . | TRBV5-1 | CASSHGYRASYEQYF | TGCGCCAGCAGCCATGGGTACAGGGCGTCCTACGAGCAGTACTTC
TRBJ2-2 | . | . | TRBV5-4 | CASEGVNTGELFF | TGTGCCAGCGAAGGGGTGAATACCGGGGAGCTGTTTTTT
TRBJ2-2 | . | . | TRBV2 | CASIYEPNTGELFF | TGTGCCAGCATTTACGAGCCGAACACCGGGGAGCTGTTTTTT
TRBJ1-2 | few | . | TRBV2 | CASSVDALGPYGYTF | TGTGCCAGCAGTGTTGACGCCCTGGGGCCCTATGGCTACACCTTC
TRBJ2-3 | . | . | TRBV4-1 | CASSQTGLGTDTQYF | TGCGCCAGCAGCCAAACAGGGTTAGGCACAGATACGCAGTATTTT
TRBJ1-4 | . | . | TRBV11-2 | CASSFSTAREKLFF | TGTGCCAGCAGCTTTTCAACAGCCAGAGAAAAACTGTTTTTT
TRBJ2-1 | . | . | TRBV7-9 | CASSRFTLGRRNEQFF | TGTGCCAGCAGTCGATTTACATTGGGCCGGCGCAATGAGCAGTTCTTC
TRBJ1-2 | . | . | TRBV27 | CASSLDRFYGYTF | TGTGCCAGCAGTCTCGACAGGTTCTATGGCTACACCTTC
TRBJ2-1 | few | TRBD1 | TRBV9 | CASSPQTGINEQFF | TGTGCCAGCAGCCCGCAGACAGGGATCAATGAGCAGTTCTTC
TRBJ1-2 | . | TRBD1 | TRBV14 | CASSGTGASRKGRYGYTF | TGTGCCAGCAGCGGGACAGGGGCCAGTAGAAAAGGTCGCTATGGCTACACCTTC
TRBJ2-1 | . | TRBD1 | TRBV6-1 | CASSEVETGDNEQFF | TGTGCCAGCAGTGAAGTGGAGACAGGGGACAATGAGCAGTTCTTC
TRBJ2-7 | . | . | TRBV7-9 | CASSLVGRPTEQYF | TGTGCCAGCAGCTTAGTAGGGAGACCTACGGAGCAGTACTTC
TRBJ1-2 | . | . | TRBV30 | CAWSVITPNYGYTF | TGTGCCTGGAGTGTGATAACTCCTAACTATGGCTACACCTTC
TRBJ1-1 | . | TRBD1 | TRBV18 | CASSRGTENTEAFF | TGTGCCAGCTCACGCGGGACAGAGAACACTGAAGCTTTCTTT
TRBJ2-2 | . | . | TRBV6-1 | CASSELGEDGELFF | TGTGCCAGCAGTGAATTAGGGGAAGACGGGGAGCTGTTTTTT
TRBJ2-7 | . | TRBD2 | TRBV6-5 | CASSYSIGGSGPEQYF | TGTGCCAGCAGTTACTCGATTGGCGGGAGCGGCCCCGAGCAGTACTTC